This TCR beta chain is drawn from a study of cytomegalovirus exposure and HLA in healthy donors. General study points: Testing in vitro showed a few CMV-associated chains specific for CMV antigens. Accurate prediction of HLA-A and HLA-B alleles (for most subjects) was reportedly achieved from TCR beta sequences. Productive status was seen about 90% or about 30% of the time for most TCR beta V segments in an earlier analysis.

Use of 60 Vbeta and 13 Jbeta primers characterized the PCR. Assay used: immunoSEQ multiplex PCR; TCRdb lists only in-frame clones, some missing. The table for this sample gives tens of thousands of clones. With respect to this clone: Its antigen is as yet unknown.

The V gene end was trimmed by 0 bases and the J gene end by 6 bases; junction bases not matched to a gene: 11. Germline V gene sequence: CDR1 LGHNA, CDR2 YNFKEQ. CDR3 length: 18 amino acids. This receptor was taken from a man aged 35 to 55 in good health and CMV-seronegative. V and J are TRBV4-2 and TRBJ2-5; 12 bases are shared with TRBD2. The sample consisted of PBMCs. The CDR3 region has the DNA TGTGCCAGCAGCCAAGATCTTGGATTTCTAGCGGGGGGGAAGACCCAGTACTTC. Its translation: CASSQDLGFLAGGKTQYF.